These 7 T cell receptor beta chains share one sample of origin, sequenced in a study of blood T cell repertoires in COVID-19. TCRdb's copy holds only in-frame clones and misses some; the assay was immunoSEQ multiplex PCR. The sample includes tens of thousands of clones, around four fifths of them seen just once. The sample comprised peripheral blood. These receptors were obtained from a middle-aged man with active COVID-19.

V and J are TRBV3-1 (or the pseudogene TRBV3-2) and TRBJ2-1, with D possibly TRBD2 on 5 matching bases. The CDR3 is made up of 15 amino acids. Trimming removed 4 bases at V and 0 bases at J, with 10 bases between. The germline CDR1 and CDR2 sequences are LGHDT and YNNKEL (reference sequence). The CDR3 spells CASSLGRASYNEQFF. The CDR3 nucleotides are TGTGCCAGCAGCCTCGGGCGGGCCTCCTACAATGAGCAGTTCTTC.

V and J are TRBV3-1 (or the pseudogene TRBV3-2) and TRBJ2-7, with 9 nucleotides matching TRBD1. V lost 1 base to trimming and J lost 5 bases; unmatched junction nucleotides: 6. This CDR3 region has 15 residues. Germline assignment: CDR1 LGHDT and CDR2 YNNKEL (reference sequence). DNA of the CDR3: TGTGCCAGCAGCCAAGTTACGACAGGGGGAAACGAGCAGTACTTC. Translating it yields CASSQVTTGGNEQYF.

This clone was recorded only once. CDR3 protein: CATETGKGNQPQHF. The CDR3 DNA sequence: TGTGCCACAGAAACAGGGAAGGGGAATCAGCCCCAGCATTTT. The rearrangement links TRBV15 to TRBJ1-5, with TRBD1 as a possible D gene (6 bases). V lost 9 bases, J lost 4 bases, and 16 bases lay in between. The length of the CDR3 is 14 residues. In germline, CDR1 is LNHNV, CDR2 YYDKDF (reference sequence).

The CDR3 sequence is CASAEALGNTIYF. The CDR3 region has the DNA TGTGCCAGCGCAGAGGCGCTAGGAAACACCATATATTTT. V and J are TRBV6-5 and TRBJ1-3, with D unresolved. The V end lost 8 bases, the J end lost 4 bases, and 12 bases lay between the germline ends. The CDR3 runs to 13 residues. The germline gives CDR1 MNHEY, CDR2 SVGAGI.

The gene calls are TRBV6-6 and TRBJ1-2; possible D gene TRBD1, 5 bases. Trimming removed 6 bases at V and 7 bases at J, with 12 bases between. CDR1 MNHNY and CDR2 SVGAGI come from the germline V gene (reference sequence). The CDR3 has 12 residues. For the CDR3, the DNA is TGTGCCAGCAGCCTCAGGGCGGCTGGCTACACCTTC. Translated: CASSLRAAGYTF.

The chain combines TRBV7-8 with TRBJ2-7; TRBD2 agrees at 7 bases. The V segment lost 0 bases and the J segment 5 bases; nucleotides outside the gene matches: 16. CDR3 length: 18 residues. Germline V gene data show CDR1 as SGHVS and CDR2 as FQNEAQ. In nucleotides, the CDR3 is TGTGCCAGCAGCTTAGCGCGGGCGGGAGTTCGTCTTATGGACGAGCAGTACTTC. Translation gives CASSLARAGVRLMDEQYF.

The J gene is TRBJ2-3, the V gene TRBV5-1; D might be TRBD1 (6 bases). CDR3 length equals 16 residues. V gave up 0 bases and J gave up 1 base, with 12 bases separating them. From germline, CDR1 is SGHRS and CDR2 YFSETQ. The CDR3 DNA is TGCGCCAGCAGCTTGGGCAGGGGTGCGGGCACAGATACGCAGTATTTT. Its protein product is CASSLGRGAGTDTQYF.